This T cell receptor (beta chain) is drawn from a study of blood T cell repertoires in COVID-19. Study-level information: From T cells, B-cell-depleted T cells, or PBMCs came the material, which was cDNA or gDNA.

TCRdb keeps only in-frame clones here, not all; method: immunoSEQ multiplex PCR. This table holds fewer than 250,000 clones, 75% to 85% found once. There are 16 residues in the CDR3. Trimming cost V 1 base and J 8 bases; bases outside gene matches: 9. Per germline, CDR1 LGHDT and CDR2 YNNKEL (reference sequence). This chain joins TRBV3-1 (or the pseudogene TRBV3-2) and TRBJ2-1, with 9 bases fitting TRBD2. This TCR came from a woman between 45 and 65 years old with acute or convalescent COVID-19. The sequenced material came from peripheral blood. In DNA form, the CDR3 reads TGTGCCAGCAGCCAAGGCGTAGCGGGGGTATTTTATGAGCAGTTCTTC. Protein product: CASSQGVAGVFYEQFF.